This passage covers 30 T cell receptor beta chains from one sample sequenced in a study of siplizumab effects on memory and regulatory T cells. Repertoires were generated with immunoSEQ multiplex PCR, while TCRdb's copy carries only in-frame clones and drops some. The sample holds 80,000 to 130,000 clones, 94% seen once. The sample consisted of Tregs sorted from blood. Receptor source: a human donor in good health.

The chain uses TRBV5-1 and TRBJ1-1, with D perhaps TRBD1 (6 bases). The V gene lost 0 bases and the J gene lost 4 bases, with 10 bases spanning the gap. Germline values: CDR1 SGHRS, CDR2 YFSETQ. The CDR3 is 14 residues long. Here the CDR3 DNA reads TGCGCCAGCAGCTTGGATGGGGGGCTCACTGAAGCTTTCTTT. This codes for CASSLDGGLTEAFF.

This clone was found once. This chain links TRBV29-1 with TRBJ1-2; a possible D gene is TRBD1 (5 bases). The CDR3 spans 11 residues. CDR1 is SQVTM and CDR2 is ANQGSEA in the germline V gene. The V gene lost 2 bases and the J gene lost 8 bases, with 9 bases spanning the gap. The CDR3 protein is CSVETGGGYTF. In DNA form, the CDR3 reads TGCAGCGTTGAAACAGGAGGGGGCTACACCTTC.

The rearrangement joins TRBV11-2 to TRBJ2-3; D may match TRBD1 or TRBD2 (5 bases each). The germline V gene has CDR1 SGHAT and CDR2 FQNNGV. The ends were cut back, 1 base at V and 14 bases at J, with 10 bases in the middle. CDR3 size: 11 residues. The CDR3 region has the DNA TGTGCCAGCAGCTTAGTCTGGGGGTGGTATTTT. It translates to CASSLVWGWYF.

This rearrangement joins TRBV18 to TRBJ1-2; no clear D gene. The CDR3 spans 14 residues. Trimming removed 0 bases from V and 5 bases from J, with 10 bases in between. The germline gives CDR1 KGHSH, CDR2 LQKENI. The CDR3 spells CASSPPPPWYGYTF. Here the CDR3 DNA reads TGTGCCAGCTCACCACCACCGCCTTGGTATGGCTACACCTTC.

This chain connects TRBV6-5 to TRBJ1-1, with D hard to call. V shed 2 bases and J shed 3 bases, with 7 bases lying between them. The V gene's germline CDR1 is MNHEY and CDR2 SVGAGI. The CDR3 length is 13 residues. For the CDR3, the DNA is TGTGCCAGCAGTTACGAGGGTGACACTGAAGCTTTCTTT. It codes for CASSYEGDTEAFF.

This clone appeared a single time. As DNA, the CDR3 is TGTGCCAGCATTGGCCAGGGGCTTAACGCAGATACGCAGTATTTT. This encodes CASIGQGLNADTQYF. J is TRBJ2-3 and V is TRBV2; D perhaps matches TRBD1 (6 bases). Trimming took off 7 bases at V and 4 bases at J, with 18 bases between the two ends. The germline V gene encodes CDR1 SNHLY and CDR2 FYNNEI. CDR3 length: 15 amino acids.

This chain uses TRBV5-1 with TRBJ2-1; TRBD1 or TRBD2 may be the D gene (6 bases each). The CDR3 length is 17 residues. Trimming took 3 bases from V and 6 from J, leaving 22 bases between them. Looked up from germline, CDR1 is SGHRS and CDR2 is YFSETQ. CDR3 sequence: CASSSVWNWGASNEQFF. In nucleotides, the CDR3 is TGCGCCAGCAGCTCGGTTTGGAACTGGGGGGCCTCCAATGAGCAGTTCTTC.

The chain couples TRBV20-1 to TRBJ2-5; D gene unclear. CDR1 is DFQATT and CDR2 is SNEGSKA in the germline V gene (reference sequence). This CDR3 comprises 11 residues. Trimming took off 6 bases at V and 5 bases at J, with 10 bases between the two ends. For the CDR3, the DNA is TGCAGTGCAATAGATAGGGAGACCCAGTACTTC. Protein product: CSAIDRETQYF.

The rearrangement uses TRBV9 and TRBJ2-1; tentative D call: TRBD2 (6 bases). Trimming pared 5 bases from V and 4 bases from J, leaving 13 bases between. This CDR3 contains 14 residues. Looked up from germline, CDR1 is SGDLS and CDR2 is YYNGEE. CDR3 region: CASSQGGTYNEQFF. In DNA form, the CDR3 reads TGTGCCAGCAGTCAGGGCGGGACTTACAATGAGCAGTTCTTC. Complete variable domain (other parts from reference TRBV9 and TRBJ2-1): DSGVTQTPKHLITATGQRVTLRCSPRSGDLSVYWYQQSLDQGLQFLIQYYNGEERAKGNILERFSAQQFPDLHSELNLSSLELGDSALYFCASSQGGTYNEQFFGPGTRLTVL.

The CDR3 region is CATGTGRNFNGYTF. The CDR3 DNA reads TGTGCCACCGGGACAGGGAGGAATTTCAATGGCTACACCTTC. V usage is TRBV19 and J usage is TRBJ1-2, with 9 bases lining up with TRBD1. The trim removed 10 bases at V and 6 bases at J, leaving 12 bases unmatched. CDR3 length: 14 residues. Germline CDR1 and CDR2: LNHDA and SQIVND (reference sequence).

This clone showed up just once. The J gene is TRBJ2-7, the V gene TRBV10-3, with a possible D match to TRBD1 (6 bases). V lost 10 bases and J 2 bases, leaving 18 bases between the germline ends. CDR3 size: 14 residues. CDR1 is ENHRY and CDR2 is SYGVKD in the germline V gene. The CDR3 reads CATKARDITYEQYF. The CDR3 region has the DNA TGTGCCACGAAGGCTCGGGACATCACCTACGAGCAGTACTTC.

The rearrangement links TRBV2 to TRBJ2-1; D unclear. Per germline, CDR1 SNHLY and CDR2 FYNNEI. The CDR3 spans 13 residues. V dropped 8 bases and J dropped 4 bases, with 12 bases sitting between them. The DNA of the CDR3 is TGTGCCAGCGGCCAAAGGACGTACAATGAGCAGTTCTTC. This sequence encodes CASGQRTYNEQFF.

Here the CDR3 DNA reads TGTGCCAGTAGTATAGCGGGTGACCCCTGGGGTTCCTACGAGCAGTACTTC. Translated, it gives CASSIAGDPWGSYEQYF. V is TRBV19 and J is TRBJ2-7; D is uncertain. The CDR3 has 17 residues. The ends were cut back, 1 base at V and 1 base at J, with 17 bases in the middle. The V gene's germline CDR1 is LNHDA and CDR2 SQIVND (reference sequence).

CDR3 residues: CASSLATGGGTEAFF. CDR3 in DNA: TGTGCCAGCAGCTTAGCAACAGGGGGAGGCACTGAAGCTTTCTTT. The chain has TRBV7-9 and TRBJ1-1; 8 bases are shared with TRBD1. This CDR3 spans 15 amino acids. Germline loops: CDR1 SEHNR, CDR2 FQNEAQ (reference sequence). V trimming: 0 bases; J trimming: 4 bases; junction bases outside the gene matches: 4.

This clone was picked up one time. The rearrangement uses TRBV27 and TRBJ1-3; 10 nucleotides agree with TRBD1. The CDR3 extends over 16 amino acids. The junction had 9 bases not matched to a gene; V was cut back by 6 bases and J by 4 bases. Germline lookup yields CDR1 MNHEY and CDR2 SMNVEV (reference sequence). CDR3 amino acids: CASRDLGQGSGNTIYF. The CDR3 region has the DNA TGTGCCAGCAGAGATTTGGGACAGGGGTCCGGAAACACCATATATTTT.

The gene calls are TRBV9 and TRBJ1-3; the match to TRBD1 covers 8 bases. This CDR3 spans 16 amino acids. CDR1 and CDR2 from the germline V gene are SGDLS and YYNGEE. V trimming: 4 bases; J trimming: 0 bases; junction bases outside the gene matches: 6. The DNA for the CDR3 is TGTGCCAGCAGCTCGGACAGGGTAATCTCTGGAAACACCATATATTTT. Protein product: CASSSDRVISGNTIYF.

The CDR3 loop is CASSSRRTGYNEQFF. The CDR3 bases are TGTGCCAGCAGCTCCCGCAGAACAGGGTACAATGAGCAGTTCTTC. The chain employs TRBV7-8 and TRBJ2-1, with D possibly matching TRBD1 (6 bases). The CDR3 loop spans 15 amino acids. Germline CDR1 is SGHVS and CDR2 is FQNEAQ. The ends were cut back, 4 bases at V and 4 bases at J, with 14 bases in the middle. The complete variable domain, with remaining parts taken from reference TRBV7-8 and TRBJ2-1, reads GAGVSQSPRYKVAKRGQDVALRCDPISGHVSLFWYQQALGQGPEFLTYFQNEAQLDKSGLPSDRFFAERPEGSVSTLKIQRTQQEDSAVYLCASSSRRTGYNEQFFGPGTRLTVL.

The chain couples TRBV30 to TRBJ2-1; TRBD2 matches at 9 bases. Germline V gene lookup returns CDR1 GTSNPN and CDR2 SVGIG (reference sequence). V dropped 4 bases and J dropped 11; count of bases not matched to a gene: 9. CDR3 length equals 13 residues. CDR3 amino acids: CAWTLGTSRKQFF. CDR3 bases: TGTGCCTGGACCCTCGGGACTAGCAGAAAGCAGTTCTTC.

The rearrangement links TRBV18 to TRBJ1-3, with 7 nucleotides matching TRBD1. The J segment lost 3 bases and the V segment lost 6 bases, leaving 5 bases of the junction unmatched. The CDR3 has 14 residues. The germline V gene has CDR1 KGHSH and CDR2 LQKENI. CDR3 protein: CASSRQGDGNTIYF. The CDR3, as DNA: TGTGCCAGCTCCCGACAGGGTGATGGAAACACCATATATTTT.

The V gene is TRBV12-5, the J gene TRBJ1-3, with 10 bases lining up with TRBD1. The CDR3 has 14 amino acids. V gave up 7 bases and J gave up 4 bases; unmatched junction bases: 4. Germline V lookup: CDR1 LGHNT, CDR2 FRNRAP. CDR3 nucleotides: TGTGCTAGTGTGGGACAGGGGATCGGAAACACCATATATTTT. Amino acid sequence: CASVGQGIGNTIYF.

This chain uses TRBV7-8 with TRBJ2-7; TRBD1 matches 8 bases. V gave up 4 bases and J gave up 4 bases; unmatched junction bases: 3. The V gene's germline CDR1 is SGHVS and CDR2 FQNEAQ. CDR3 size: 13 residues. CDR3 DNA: TGTGCCAGCAGCTGGGGACAGGTTTACGAGCAGTACTTC. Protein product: CASSWGQVYEQYF.

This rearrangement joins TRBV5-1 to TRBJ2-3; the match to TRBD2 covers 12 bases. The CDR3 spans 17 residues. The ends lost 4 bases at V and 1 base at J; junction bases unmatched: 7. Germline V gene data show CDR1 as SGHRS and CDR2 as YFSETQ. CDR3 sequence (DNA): TGCGCCAGCAGCCCCTATTCTAGCGGGAGGGGCACAGATACGCAGTATTTT. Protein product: CASSPYSSGRGTDTQYF.

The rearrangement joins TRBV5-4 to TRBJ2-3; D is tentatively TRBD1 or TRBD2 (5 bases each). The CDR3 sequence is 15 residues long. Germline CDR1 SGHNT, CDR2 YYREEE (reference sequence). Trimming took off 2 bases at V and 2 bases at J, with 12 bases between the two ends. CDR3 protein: CASSFSGTLTDTQYF. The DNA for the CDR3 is TGTGCCAGCAGCTTCTCTGGGACCCTCACAGATACGCAGTATTTT.

The CDR3 sequence: CASSRGYSNQPQHF. DNA for the CDR3: TGTGCCAGCTCACGGGGTTATAGCAATCAGCCCCAGCATTTT. The chain employs TRBV18 and TRBJ1-5, with D uncertain. CDR1 is KGHSH, CDR2 LQKENI, per germline. V shed 4 bases and J shed 0 bases, with 7 bases lying between them. CDR3 size: 14 residues.

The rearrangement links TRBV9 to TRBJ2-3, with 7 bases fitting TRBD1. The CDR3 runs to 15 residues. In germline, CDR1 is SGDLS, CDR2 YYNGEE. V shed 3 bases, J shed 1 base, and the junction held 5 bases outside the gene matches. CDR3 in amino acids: CASSAQGWGTDTQYF. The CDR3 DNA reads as TGTGCCAGCAGCGCACAGGGGTGGGGCACAGATACGCAGTATTTT.

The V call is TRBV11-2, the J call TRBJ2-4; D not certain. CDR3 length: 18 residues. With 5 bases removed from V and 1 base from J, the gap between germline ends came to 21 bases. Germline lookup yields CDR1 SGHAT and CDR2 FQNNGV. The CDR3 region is CASSNLIWGNWAKNIQYF. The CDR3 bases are TGTGCCAGCAGCAACCTAATCTGGGGAAATTGGGCCAAAAACATTCAGTACTTC.

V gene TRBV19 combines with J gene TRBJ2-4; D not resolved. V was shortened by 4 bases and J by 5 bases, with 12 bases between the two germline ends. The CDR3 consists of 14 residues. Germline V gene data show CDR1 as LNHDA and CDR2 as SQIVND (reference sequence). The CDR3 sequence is CASSRPGKQNIQYF. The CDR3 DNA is TGTGCCAGTAGTAGACCTGGAAAACAAAACATTCAGTACTTC. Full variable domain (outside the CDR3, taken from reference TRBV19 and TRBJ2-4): DGGITQSPKYLFRKEGQNVTLSCEQNLNHDAMYWYRQDPGQGLRLIYYSQIVNDFQKGDIAEGYSVSREKKESFPLTVTSAQKNPTAFYLCASSRPGKQNIQYFGAGTRLSVL.

In nucleotides, the CDR3 is TGCGCCAGCAGCTTTGGTGGGGGGCCCCAAGAGACCCAGTACTTC. Protein: CASSFGGGPQETQYF. The V and J genes are TRBV5-1 and TRBJ2-5; D may match TRBD1 or TRBD2 (6 bases each). The CDR3 totals 15 residues. Between the trimmed V and J ends, which lost 2 bases and 1 base, there was a span of 12 bases. The germline gives CDR1 SGHRS, CDR2 YFSETQ.

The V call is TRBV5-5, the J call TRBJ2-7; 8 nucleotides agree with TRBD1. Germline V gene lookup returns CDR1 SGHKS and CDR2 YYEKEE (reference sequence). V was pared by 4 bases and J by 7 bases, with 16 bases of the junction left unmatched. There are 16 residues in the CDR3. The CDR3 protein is CASSLGPGQVFYEQYF. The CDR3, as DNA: TGTGCCAGCAGCCTGGGACCGGGACAGGTATTCTATGAGCAGTACTTC. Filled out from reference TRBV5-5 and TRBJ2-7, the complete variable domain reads DAGVTQSPTHLIKTRGQQVTLRCSPISGHKSVSWYQQVLGQGPQFIFQYYEKEERGRGNFPDRFSARQFPNYSSELNVNALLLGDSALYLCASSLGPGQVFYEQYFGPGTRLTVT.

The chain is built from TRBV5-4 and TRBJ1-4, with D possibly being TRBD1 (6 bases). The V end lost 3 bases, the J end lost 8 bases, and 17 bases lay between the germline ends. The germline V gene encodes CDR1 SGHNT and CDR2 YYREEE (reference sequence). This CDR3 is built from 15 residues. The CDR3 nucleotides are TGTGCCAGCAGCTGGGGTGGGGCCCAGGGGGAAAAACTGTTTTTT. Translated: CASSWGGAQGEKLFF.